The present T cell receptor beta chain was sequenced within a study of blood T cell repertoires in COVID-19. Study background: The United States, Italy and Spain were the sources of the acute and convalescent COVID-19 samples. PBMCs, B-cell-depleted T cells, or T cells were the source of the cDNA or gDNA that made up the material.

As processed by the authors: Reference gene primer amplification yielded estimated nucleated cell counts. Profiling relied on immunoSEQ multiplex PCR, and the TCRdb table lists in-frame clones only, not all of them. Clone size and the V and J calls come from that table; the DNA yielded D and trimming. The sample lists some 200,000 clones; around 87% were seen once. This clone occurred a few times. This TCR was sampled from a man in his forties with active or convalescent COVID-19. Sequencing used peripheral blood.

The CDR3 protein is CASSQDQGAQANYGYTF. The CDR3 nucleotides are TGCGCCAGCAGCCAAGATCAAGGGGCCCAAGCTAACTATGGCTACACCTTC. The chain combines TRBV4-3 with TRBJ1-2; maybe TRBD1 (5 bases). Trimming pared 0 bases from V and 0 bases from J, leaving 14 bases between. The CDR3 runs to 17 residues. Per the germline V gene, CDR1 is LGHNA and CDR2 is YSLEER.